The next 6 T cell receptor beta chains were all read from a single sample in a study of OX40 agonist ivuxolimab in advanced cancers. The method was immunoSEQ multiplex PCR; TCRdb's version includes in-frame clones alone and lacks a portion of them. The data show about 23,000 clones, 75% to 85% seen once. The sample consisted of CD4+ or CD8+ T cells sorted from blood, taken in a trial of the OX40 agonist ivuxolimab. The receptors originated from an adult with an advanced solid tumor such as melanoma, head and neck, liver or kidney cancer.

The chain employs TRBV5-1 and TRBJ2-3; D gene uncertain. This CDR3 region has 15 residues. V gave up 0 bases and J gave up 4 bases, with 12 bases separating them. Germline V gene data show CDR1 as SGHRS and CDR2 as YFSETQ. The CDR3: CASSLVSPTADTQYF. The CDR3 DNA follows: TGCGCCAGCAGCTTGGTTTCTCCTACCGCAGATACGCAGTATTTT.

There are a few counts of this clone. The V call is TRBV19, the J call TRBJ1-6; D unresolved. V dropped 3 bases and J dropped 9 bases, with 9 bases sitting between them. The CDR3 contains 13 residues. The germline V gene encodes CDR1 LNHDA and CDR2 SQIVND (reference sequence). The chain's CDR3 is CASSIDIGSPLHF. The CDR3 coding sequence is TGTGCCAGTAGTATTGACATCGGTTCACCCCTCCACTTT. Combining the CDR3 with reference TRBV19 and TRBJ1-6 gives the whole variable domain DGGITQSPKYLFRKEGQNVTLSCEQNLNHDAMYWYRQDPGQGLRLIYYSQIVNDFQKGDIAEGYSVSREKKESFPLTVTSAQKNPTAFYLCASSIDIGSPLHFGNGTRLTVT.

The V call is TRBV6-1, the J call TRBJ2-1; D perhaps matches TRBD2 (6 bases). Germline V gene lookup returns CDR1 MNHNS and CDR2 SASEGT. CDR3 length equals 14 residues. V lost 8 bases and J 3 bases, leaving 14 bases between the germline ends. The DNA of the CDR3 is TGTGCCAGCGGCCGGGACGGGGGCTACAATGAGCAGTTCTTC. Amino acid sequence: CASGRDGGYNEQFF.

The chain has TRBV19 and TRBJ1-5, with TRBD1 matching 8 bases. Trimming at V came to 1 base and at J to 1 base, leaving 6 bases not matched to a gene. The CDR3 is 17 amino acids. CDR1 is LNHDA and CDR2 is SQIVND in the germline V gene (reference sequence). CDR3 protein: CASSIGTGPTSNQPQHF. In DNA, the CDR3 is TGTGCCAGTAGTATAGGGACAGGGCCAACCAGCAATCAGCCCCAGCATTTT.

The chain carries TRBV7-2 and TRBJ1-6, with D hard to call. The CDR3 has 14 amino acids. V lost 5 bases and J lost 9, with 14 bases in between. Germline CDR1 is SGHTA and CDR2 is FQGNSA. CDR3 sequence reads: CASSLQEGTSPLHF. The CDR3, as DNA: TGTGCCAGCAGCCTGCAGGAGGGAACTTCACCCCTCCACTTT.

The chain links TRBV28 to TRBJ2-5; D call uncertain. The DNA end is a closer match to TRBJ2-7, so the J assignment may be wrong. The CDR3 runs to 12 residues. Germline CDR1 and CDR2: MDHEN and SYDVKM. In DNA, the CDR3 is TGTGCCAGCAGTTTAAGGGCCCACGAGCAGTACTTC. Protein: CASSLRAHEQYF.